This T cell receptor (beta chain) is drawn from a study of spatial heterogeneity in lung cancer (dated by TCRdb to the late 2010s). Looking at the study overall: Beta-chain transcripts were consistently detected in greater numbers than alpha-chain transcripts, which likely reflected higher beta-chain transcript abundance. At surgery, both alpha and beta chains were TCR-sequenced in fewer than 250 tumor regions, fewer than 85 matched nontumor lung samples and some 58 PBMC samples. In non-small cell lung cancer, the study made a quantitative comparison of TCR alpha and beta repertoires among multiple tumor regions, matched nontumor lung and blood. In the raw uncorrected reads, each unique combination of TCR and UMI appeared more than ten times on average. Nonsynonymous mutation counts, determined by whole-exome sequencing of tumor tissue, were related to features of the TCR repertoire. General conclusions and limits of the study: Ubiquitous expanded tumor TCRs were detected in blood more often at tumor resection than at routine follow-up. Additional single-cell paired TCR alpha and beta sequencing was considered necessary to confirm, at a functional level, the hypothesis that regional TCRs recognize regional mutations.

The label giving this sample's time point can be read as: sample taken at primary tumor resection. Without any cell sorting, TCR sequencing was performed on whole RNA extracted either from tumor and nontumor lung tissue or from cryopreserved PBMC samples. Samples were obtained from around 72 patients with early-stage, untreated non-small cell lung cancer from the lung TRACERx cohort. Patients were selected for TCR sequencing only if sufficient RNA was available from at least two tumor regions. V is shortened by 6 bases, J by 2 bases, and the region joining them spans 16 bases. Taken from cysteine to phenylalanine, the CDR3 has 15 residues. Only the CDR3 DNA stays, 45 bases, in frame from base 1. Library creation used 5' RACE. Sequencing was performed on a NextSeq 500. To allow correction of PCR and sequencing errors, the TCR library protocol tagged every TCR cDNA molecule with a unique molecular identifier. Regarding the original processing steps: TCR identification, UMI-based error correction and CDR3 extraction were all carried out with Decombinator tools. Expanded TCRs were defined as those above a frequency of 2 per 1,000, corresponding to the top 1% of the tumor frequency distribution. Renyi diversity was computed with the R vegan package after each repertoire had been subsampled 100 times to 5,000 TCRs. CDR3 similarity networks were built from amino acid triplet string-kernel similarity, connecting CDR3s with pairwise similarity above 0.82. TCRdb cleaned the public reads at Q25 with fastp, built clones with MiXCR and kept in-frame beta chains. When rows share a CDR3 protein, they turn into one entry using the most common DNA and genes. The authors' filters were not applied to this entry. Across this sample there are roughly 39,000 distinct CDR3 sequences, with approximately 6.8% seen only once. The ten largest clones take up around 43% of the sample.

This clonotype came up many times. The antigen it binds to is not known. Base qualities are not at hand, and no much larger clone is one base apart. The clonotype comes from a female donor with early-stage non-small cell lung cancer. The sample in question was PBMCs, obtained at surgery. The sequence joins TRBV12-3 or TRBV12-4 to TRBJ1-1, with TRBD1 tentatively as D gene (5 bases match). The CDR3 here reads CASRPQGELNTEAFF. Here is the DNA: TGTGCCAGCAGGCCGCAAGGGGAATTAAACACTGAAGCTTTCTTT.